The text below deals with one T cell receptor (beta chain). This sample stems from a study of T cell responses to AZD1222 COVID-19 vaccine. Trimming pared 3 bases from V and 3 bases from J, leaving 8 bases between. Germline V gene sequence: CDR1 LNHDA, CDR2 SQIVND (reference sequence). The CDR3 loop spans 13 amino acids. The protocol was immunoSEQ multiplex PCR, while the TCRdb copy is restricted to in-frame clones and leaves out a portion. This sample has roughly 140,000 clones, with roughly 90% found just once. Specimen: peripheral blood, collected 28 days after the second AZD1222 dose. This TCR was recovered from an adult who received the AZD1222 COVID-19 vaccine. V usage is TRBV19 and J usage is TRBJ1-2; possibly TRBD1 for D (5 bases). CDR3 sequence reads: CASSIQGDYGYTF. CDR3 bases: TGTGCCAGTAGTATCCAAGGGGACTATGGCTACACCTTC. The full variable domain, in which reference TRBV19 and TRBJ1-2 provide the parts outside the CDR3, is DGGITQSPKYLFRKEGQNVTLSCEQNLNHDAMYWYRQDPGQGLRLIYYSQIVNDFQKGDIAEGYSVSREKKESFPLTVTSAQKNPTAFYLCASSIQGDYGYTFGSGTRLTVV.